This T cell receptor (beta chain) was obtained from a study of immune reconstitution after stem cell transplant in scleroderma (TCRdb year 2017). This clonotype was counted between two and nine times. The clone's antigen remains unknown. No quality values exist for individual bases; no much larger clone is one base distant. The CDR3 goes from the cysteine to the phenylalanine over 14 residues. Only the CDR3 part of the read is kept: 42 bases, read in frame from the first base. CDR1 SGHTA and CDR2 FQGNSA were looked up in the germline V gene. V and J are truncated by 6 bases and 4 bases respectively, leaving an intervening sequence of 15 bases. Libraries were constructed by RT-PCR. The instrument was an Illumina MiSeq. TCRdb cleaned the public reads at Q25 with fastp, built clones with MiXCR and kept in-frame beta chains. CDR3 protein sequences are deduplicated, and each keeps its most common genes and DNA. The sample table records fewer than 2,500 distinct CDR3 sequences; 8% to 9.5% of these occur just once. The biggest ten clones account for roughly 25% of the sample.

The TCR originated in a male donor with systemic sclerosis. In this chain, TRBV7-2 is recombined with TRBJ2-5; the D region possibly corresponds to TRBD1 (6 bases align). Sampling was performed before or after autologous hematopoietic stem cell transplantation (not recorded which). The CDR3 here reads CASSRSRGRETQYF. The nucleotide sequence reads TGTGCCAGCAGTCGATCCAGGGGTAGAGAGACCCAGTACTTC.